A selection of T cell receptor beta chains follows, all from one sample in a study of monozygotic twins with inflammatory bowel disease. TCRdb reprocessed the 5' RACE reads and stores each CDR3 protein as one record, lacking DNA. This listing includes 440,000 or so distinct CDR3 sequences. The source material was blood. These receptors originate from a human donor with ulcerative colitis or Crohn's disease, or a healthy co-twin of an affected twin (not recorded which). CDR3s include the opening cysteine and the closing phenylalanine or tryptophan.

>TRBV5-1|TRBJ1-2
CASSFVDRANYGYTF
>TRBV28|TRBJ2-3
CASSLGGQGGDTQYF
>TRBV2|TRBJ2-1
CASSGTSRNEQFF
>TRBV12-3/TRBV12-4|TRBJ2-7
CASSNLQGEYF
>TRBV27|TRBJ1-5
CASSLDSRAGQPQHF
>TRBV6-1|TRBJ1-1
CASKANRMNTEAFF
>TRBV12-3/TRBV12-4|TRBJ2-3
CASSSAMSSTDTQYF
>TRBV7-9|TRBJ2-1
CASSLAGEEQFF
>TRBV6-1|TRBJ2-1
CASSELFKGPQQFF
>TRBV15|TRBJ2-5
CATSPQEASGSGTQYF
>TRBV7-2|TRBJ2-7
CASSPTGGLREQYF
>TRBV14|TRBJ2-7
CASSLTPGKKAVTSYEQYF
>TRBV20-1|TRBJ1-2
CSARDPSRASAPYGYTF
>TRBV9|TRBJ2-3
CASSPTLGGGTDTQYF
>TRBV5-1|TRBJ1-6
CASSPGQSGSPLHF
>TRBV7-9|TRBJ2-7
CASSLEGDEQYF
>TRBV4-1|TRBJ2-5
CASSQVQLAGGETQYF